These 6 T cell receptor beta chains originate from one sample sequenced in a study of T cells after yellow fever vaccination. One entry per CDR3 protein, called by TCRdb with MiXCR from the 5' RACE reads. This table has 350,000 to 550,000 distinct CDR3 sequences, 15% to 20% appearing once. Source: PBMCs, taken before the yellow fever booster vaccination. These receptors were taken from a man aged 18 to 29 who received the YFV17D yellow fever vaccine.

The chain carries TRBV6-1 and TRBJ2-7, with D possibly being TRBD1 (5 bases). The CDR3 loop spans 14 amino acids. Between the trimmed V and J ends, which lost 4 bases and 6 bases, there was a span of 16 bases. Germline-derived CDR1 and CDR2 are MNHNS and SASEGT. The CDR3 spells CASSARTYPVEQYV. In DNA form, the CDR3 reads TGTGCCAGCAGTGCGAGGACATACCCGGTCGAGCAGTACGTC.

This clonotype was recorded at least ten times. The chain joins TRBV11-2 to TRBJ1-2; D ambiguous. The CDR3 loop spans 14 amino acids. Germline V lookup: CDR1 SGHAT, CDR2 FQNNGV. V was cut by 1 base and J by 2 bases, with 8 bases left in between. CDR3 amino acids: CASSLVAANYGYTF. Written as DNA, the CDR3 is TGTGCCAGCAGCTTAGTGGCAGCGAACTATGGCTACACCTTC.

The rearrangement uses TRBV13 and TRBJ1-2; TRBD1 is a possible D gene (6 bases). The V gene's germline CDR1 is PRHDT and CDR2 FYEKMQ (reference sequence). This CDR3 is built from 13 residues. Trimming stripped 5 bases from V and 8 bases from J, with 15 bases between. CDR3 DNA sequence: TGTGCCAGCAGCCAGCTAGGGGGATACGGCTACACCTTC. This translates into CASSQLGGYGYTF.

This clonotype was seen a handful of times. The chain links TRBV12-3 or TRBV12-4 to TRBJ2-3, with 14 bases identical to TRBD2. CDR3 length: 16 amino acids. J was trimmed by 0 bases and V by 7 bases; bases with no gene match: 3. Here the CDR3 DNA reads TGTGCCAGCATTGGGACTAGCGGGGGCAGCACAGATACGCAGTATTTT. Its translation: CASIGTSGGSTDTQYF.

The sample holds a few counts of this clonotype. This chain links TRBV7-2 with TRBJ2-1, with a possible D match to TRBD2 (6 bases). The V and J ends lost 0 bases and 0 bases respectively, with 12 bases between them. This CDR3 contains 17 residues. The germline CDR1 and CDR2 sequences are SGHTA and FQGNSA. Here the CDR3 DNA reads TGTGCCAGCAGCTTAGCGGGGGACGGGAGCTCCTACAATGAGCAGTTCTTC. Its translation: CASSLAGDGSSYNEQFF.

This clonotype came up a few times. The V and J genes are TRBV4-3 and TRBJ1-5; D is undetermined. The length of the CDR3 is 14 residues. Germline loops: CDR1 LGHNA, CDR2 YSLEER. Trimming stripped 3 bases from V and 0 bases from J, with 6 bases between. CDR3 DNA sequence: TGCGCCAGCAGCCATCGAGTTAGCAATCAGCCCCAGCATTTT. Its translation is CASSHRVSNQPQHF.